This T cell receptor beta chain was sequenced during a study of T cells in Graves' hyperthyroidism and ophthalmopathy. General study findings and limits: Before onset, by a median of approximately 5.9 months, the model predicted ophthalmopathy. Peripheral blood also featured most of the thyroid clonotypes expanded above 0.001.

With respect to this clonotype: Its specificity is not known.

V gave up 8 bases and J gave up 6 bases; unmatched junction bases: 12. The CDR3 covers 15 residues. Germline CDR1 reads MDHEN; CDR2 reads SYDVKM. Diagnoses were made from clinical symptoms, serum measures (thyroxine and TRAb), thyroid ultrasound and orbital computed tomography. Amplification of TCR beta CDR3 regions was performed using RNA transcripts as template. In the first-round RT-PCR of the TCR CDR3, the HTBI primer set was used. MiXCR was run by TCRdb on the multiplex PCR reads, yielding one entry per CDR3 protein. The sample consists of fewer than 250,000 distinct CDR3 sequences, over 15% of them appearing once.

The rearrangement joins TRBV28 to TRBJ1-5; TRBD1 matches at 8 bases. The sequence was obtained from a middle-aged man with Graves' hyperthyroidism. Sequenced: blood. In DNA, the CDR3 is TGTGCCAGCGAGACGGGACAGGAGGCAGGTCAGCCCCAGCATTTT. Encoded protein: CASETGQEAGQPQHF.